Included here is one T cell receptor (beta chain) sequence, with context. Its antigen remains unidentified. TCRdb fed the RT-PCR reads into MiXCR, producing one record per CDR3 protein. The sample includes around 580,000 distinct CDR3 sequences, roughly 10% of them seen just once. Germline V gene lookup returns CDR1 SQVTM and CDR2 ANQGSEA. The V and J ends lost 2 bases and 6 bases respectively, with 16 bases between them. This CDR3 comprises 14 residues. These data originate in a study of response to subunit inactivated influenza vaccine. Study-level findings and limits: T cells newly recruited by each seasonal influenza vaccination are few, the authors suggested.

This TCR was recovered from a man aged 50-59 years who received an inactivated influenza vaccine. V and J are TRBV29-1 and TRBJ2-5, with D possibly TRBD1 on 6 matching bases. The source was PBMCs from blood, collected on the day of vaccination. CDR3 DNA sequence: TGCAGCGTTGAATTAATCCAGGGGAGCCAGACCCAGTACTTC. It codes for CSVELIQGSQTQYF.